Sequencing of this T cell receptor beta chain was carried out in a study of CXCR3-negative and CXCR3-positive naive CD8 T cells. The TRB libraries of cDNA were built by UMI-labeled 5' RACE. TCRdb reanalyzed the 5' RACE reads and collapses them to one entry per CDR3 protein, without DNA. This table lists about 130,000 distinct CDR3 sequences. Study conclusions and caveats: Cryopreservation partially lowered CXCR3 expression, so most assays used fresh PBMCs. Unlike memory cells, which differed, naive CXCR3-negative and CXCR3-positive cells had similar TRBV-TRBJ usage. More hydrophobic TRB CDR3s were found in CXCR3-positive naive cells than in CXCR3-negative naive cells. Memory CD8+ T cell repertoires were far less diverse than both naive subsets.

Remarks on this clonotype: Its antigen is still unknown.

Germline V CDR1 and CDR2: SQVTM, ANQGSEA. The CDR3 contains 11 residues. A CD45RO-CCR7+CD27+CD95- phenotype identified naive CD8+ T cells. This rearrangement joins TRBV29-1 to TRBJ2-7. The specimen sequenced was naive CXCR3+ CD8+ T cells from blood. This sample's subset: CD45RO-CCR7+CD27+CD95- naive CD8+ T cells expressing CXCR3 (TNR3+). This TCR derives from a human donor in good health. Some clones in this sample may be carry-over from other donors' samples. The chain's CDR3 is CSAKDGYEQYF.